The 15 T cell receptor beta chains listed next were all sequenced from one sample in a study of cytomegalovirus exposure and HLA in healthy donors. Sequencing used immunoSEQ multiplex PCR; TCRdb keeps in-frame clones, though not all of them. The sample has 130,000 to 150,000 clones; roughly 88% are singletons. The sequenced material came from PBMCs. The receptors derive from a woman between 18 and 29 years old in good health and CMV-seropositive.

The rearrangement links TRBV5-1 to TRBJ1-4, with D possibly TRBD1 on 6 matching bases. The V gene lost 1 base and the J gene lost 5 bases, with 12 bases spanning the gap. The CDR3 consists of 15 residues. Germline lookup yields CDR1 SGHRS and CDR2 YFSETQ. The chain's CDR3 is CASSLFTGKNEKLFF. The CDR3 coding sequence is TGCGCCAGCAGCTTGTTCACAGGGAAGAATGAAAAACTGTTTTTT. Using reference TRBV5-1 and TRBJ1-4 for the parts outside the CDR3, the full variable domain is KAGVTQTPRYLIKTRGQQVTLSCSPISGHRSVSWYQQTPGQGLQFLFEYFSETQRNKGNFPGRFSGRQFSNSRSEMNVSTLELGDSALYLCASSLFTGKNEKLFFGSGTQLSVL.

The chain recombines TRBV15 with TRBJ1-5; D unclear. The length of the CDR3 is 17 residues. From germline, CDR1 is LNHNV and CDR2 YYDKDF (reference sequence). Trimming left V 5 bases short and J 0 bases short, with 17 bases between. The CDR3 is CATSGEGRSYSNQPQHF. The DNA of the CDR3 is TGTGCCACCAGCGGGGAGGGCAGAAGCTATAGCAATCAGCCCCAGCATTTT. Full variable domain (rest looked up from reference TRBV15 and TRBJ1-5): DAMVIQNPRYQVTQFGKPVTLSCSQTLNHNVMYWYQQKSSQAPKLLFHYYDKDFNNEADTPDNFQSRRPNTSFCFLDIRSPGLGDTAMYLCATSGEGRSYSNQPQHFGDGTRLSIL.

This clone was seen once. The CDR3 DNA is TGTGCCAGCAGTCCACTGGACAGGGATTATGGCTACACCTTC. Its translation is CASSPLDRDYGYTF. This sequence joins TRBV28 and TRBJ1-2; 8 nucleotides agree with TRBD1. The J segment lost 5 bases and the V segment lost 5 bases, leaving 7 bases of the junction unmatched. In germline, CDR1 is MDHEN, CDR2 SYDVKM. The CDR3 has 14 amino acids.

This rearrangement joins TRBV20-1 to TRBJ1-1, with unresolved D. The germline V and J ends were trimmed by 8 bases and 4 bases, with 11 bases remaining between them. Germline CDR1 DFQATT, CDR2 SNEGSKA (reference sequence). The length of the CDR3 is 11 residues. DNA of the CDR3: TGCAGTACTGAGCTAAGCACTGAAGCTTTCTTT. As protein: CSTELSTEAFF.

V is TRBV10-3 and J is TRBJ1-2; 9 bases are a match to TRBD1. CDR1 ENHRY and CDR2 SYGVKD come from the germline V gene. The J segment lost 3 bases and the V segment lost 6 bases, leaving 11 bases of the junction unmatched. This CDR3 spans 16 amino acids. CDR3 loop: CAISKGEDRGHYGYTF. In DNA form, the CDR3 reads TGTGCCATCAGCAAGGGGGAGGACAGGGGTCACTATGGCTACACCTTC.

This clone was found a few times. This rearrangement joins TRBV25-1 to TRBJ1-6; D might be TRBD1 (6 bases). The CDR3 extends over 14 amino acids. Germline V gives CDR1 MGHDK, CDR2 SYGVNS. V lost 7 bases, J lost 10 bases, and 17 bases lay in between. Here the CDR3 reads CASNLDSPFSPLHF. In DNA, the CDR3 is TGTGCCAGCAACCTGGACAGCCCCTTCTCACCCCTCCACTTT.

The V and J genes are TRBV5-1 and TRBJ1-1, with D tentatively TRBD1 (6 bases). This CDR3 is 14 amino acids long. Germline CDR1 SGHRS, CDR2 YFSETQ. The V end lost 4 bases, the J end lost 1 base, and 11 bases lay between the germline ends. CDR3 in amino acids: CASSPAQGNTEAFF. CDR3 bases: TGCGCCAGCAGCCCTGCACAGGGGAACACTGAAGCTTTCTTT.

This chain links TRBV18 with TRBJ1-1, with 7 bases lining up with TRBD1. There are 12 residues in the CDR3. V was pared by 1 base and J by 8 bases, with 1 base of the junction left unmatched. The germline CDR1 and CDR2 sequences are KGHSH and LQKENI. The CDR3 loop reads CASSPRTGEAFF. The CDR3 DNA reads TGTGCCAGCTCACCACGGACAGGAGAAGCTTTCTTT.

This clone showed up just once. The CDR3 loop is CASRQGITEAFF. CDR3 DNA: TGTGCCAGCAGACAGGGGATCACTGAAGCTTTCTTT. The chain has TRBV6-1 and TRBJ1-1; 7 bases agree with TRBD1. CDR1 MNHNS and CDR2 SASEGT come from the germline V gene. CDR3 size: 12 residues. V lost 6 bases and J lost 4; bases outside the gene matches: 2.

The gene calls are TRBV28 and TRBJ2-7; 13 positions match TRBD2. Germline V lookup: CDR1 MDHEN, CDR2 SYDVKM. This CDR3 contains 18 residues. V trimming: 6 bases; J trimming: 0 bases; junction bases outside the gene matches: 11. Written as DNA, the CDR3 is TGTGCCAGCAGATACCGGACTAGCGGGAGATGGTCCTCCTACGAGCAGTACTTC. It encodes CASRYRTSGRWSSYEQYF.

The chain has TRBV7-3 and TRBJ2-2, with 8 positions matching TRBD1. V lost 5 bases and J lost 4; bases outside the gene matches: 6. CDR1 and CDR2 from the germline V gene are SGHTA and FQGTGA. This CDR3 has 15 residues. The CDR3 nucleotides are TGTGCCAGCAGCCGGACAGGGATATCCACCGGGGAGCTGTTTTTT. It yields the protein CASSRTGISTGELFF.

This clone appeared a single time. The rearrangement joins TRBV28 to TRBJ1-2; TRBD1 aligns across 9 bases. This CDR3 is 16 amino acids long. Trimming took 1 base from V and 2 from J; bases not matched to a gene: 5. Germline V CDR1 and CDR2: MDHEN, SYDVKM. The CDR3 is CASSLLGQGGNYGYTF. The CDR3, as DNA: TGTGCCAGCAGTTTATTGGGACAGGGTGGGAACTATGGCTACACCTTC.

The chain uses TRBV6-1 and TRBJ2-2, with 12 bases identical to TRBD2. V was clipped by 8 bases and J by 6 bases; unmatched bases: 1. Germline V CDR1 and CDR2: MNHNS, SASEGT. The CDR3 is 13 amino acids. Written as DNA, the CDR3 is TGTGCCAGCCGGACTAGCGGGGCCGGGGAGCTGTTTTTT. This translates into CASRTSGAGELFF.

The chain combines TRBV7-8 with TRBJ1-4; D unresolved. This CDR3 region has 15 residues. The germline V gene has CDR1 SGHVS and CDR2 FQNEAQ. The V gene lost 0 bases and the J gene lost 3 bases, with 8 bases spanning the gap. Written as DNA, the CDR3 is TGTGCCAGCAGCTTAGCAGGGAGGTCTAATGAAAAACTGTTTTTT. Amino acids: CASSLAGRSNEKLFF.

This clone was seen once. The chain is built from TRBV6-6 and TRBJ1-2, with TRBD1 matching 8 bases. This CDR3 is built from 14 residues. V shed 6 bases, J shed 6 bases, and the junction held 9 bases outside the gene matches. The germline V gene encodes CDR1 MNHNY and CDR2 SVGAGI (reference sequence). The CDR3 nucleotides read TGTGCCAGCAGACCCGGGACAGGCGGCGATGGCTACACCTTC. Translation gives CASRPGTGGDGYTF.